These 7 T cell receptor beta chains share one sample of origin, sequenced in a study of control samples from healthy donors and cancer patients. The table came from immunoSEQ multiplex PCR; TCRdb's copy has only in-frame clones and leaves some out. Of 75,000 to 100,000 clones listed, roughly four fifths were seen once; the top ten hold 2%. Sequenced: blood. These receptors originate from a man aged 55 to 70 in good health.

The chain recombines TRBV28 with TRBJ1-6; D is undetermined. With 6 bases removed from V and 3 bases from J, the gap between germline ends came to 9 bases. The CDR3 runs 14 residues. The germline CDR1 and CDR2 sequences are MDHEN and SYDVKM. The CDR3 reads CASRPGDYNSPLHF. CDR3 sequence (DNA): TGTGCCAGCAGACCCGGTGACTATAATTCACCCCTCCACTTT. Based on the CDR3 plus reference TRBV28 and TRBJ1-6, the full variable domain is DVKVTQSSRYLVKRTGEKVFLECVQDMDHENMFWYRQDPGLGLRLIYFSYDVKMKEKGDIPEGYSVSREKKERFSLILESASTNQTSMYLCASRPGDYNSPLHFGNGTRLTVT.

The chain recombines TRBV3-1 (or the pseudogene TRBV3-2) with TRBJ1-6; 7 nucleotides agree with TRBD1. Germline values: CDR1 LGHDT, CDR2 YNNKEL (reference sequence). Losses at the gene ends were 3 bases for V and 0 bases for J; bases not matched to a gene: 5. The CDR3 loop spans 17 amino acids. CDR3 loop: CASSHYRGFSYNSPLHF. CDR3 nucleotides: TGTGCCAGCAGCCATTACAGGGGTTTCTCCTATAATTCACCCCTCCACTTT.

The genes are TRBV2 and TRBJ2-1, with 7 bases identical to TRBD1. The V segment lost 6 bases and the J segment 7 bases; nucleotides outside the gene matches: 6. Germline-derived CDR1 and CDR2 are SNHLY and FYNNEI. The CDR3 is 13 residues long. The CDR3 loop is CASRLTGRNEQFF. CDR3 in DNA: TGTGCCAGCAGATTGACAGGGCGGAATGAGCAGTTCTTC.

As regards this clone: Other DNA variants within this sample encode the same CDR3. CDR3 loop: CSVEDRLAGSTDTQYF. The CDR3 DNA is TGCAGCGTTGAAGATCGACTAGCGGGTAGCACAGATACGCAGTATTTT. The rearrangement links TRBV29-1 to TRBJ2-3; TRBD2 matches 10 bases. This CDR3 comprises 16 residues. The germline CDR1 and CDR2 sequences are SQVTM and ANQGSEA. The V and J ends lost 0 bases and 0 bases, in that order; junction bases with no gene match: 3.

In DNA, the CDR3 is TGTGCCAGCAGTTATGAGTGGCAGGGAAGTTCCGGGGAGCTGTTTTTT. It specifies CASSYEWQGSSGELFF. This rearrangement joins TRBV6-6 to TRBJ2-2; D perhaps matches TRBD1 (5 bases). The CDR3 covers 16 residues. Trimming removed 3 bases from V and 6 bases from J, with 17 bases in between. Germline lookup yields CDR1 MNHNY and CDR2 SVGAGI (reference sequence).

The chain has TRBV19 and TRBJ2-7, with unresolved D. The V gene lost 8 bases and the J gene lost 0 bases, with 5 bases spanning the gap. This CDR3 comprises 11 residues. Germline loops: CDR1 LNHDA, CDR2 SQIVND (reference sequence). CDR3 DNA sequence: TGTGCCAGTGCAACCTCCTACGAGCAGTACTTC. This encodes CASATSYEQYF.

V is TRBV20-1 and J is TRBJ2-7; no clear D gene. Trimming left V 6 bases short and J 4 bases short, with 10 bases between. The V gene's germline CDR1 is DFQATT and CDR2 SNEGSKA (reference sequence). CDR3 length: 11 residues. CDR3 region: CSARRNYEQYF. The DNA for the CDR3 is TGCAGTGCCCGAAGGAATTACGAGCAGTACTTC.